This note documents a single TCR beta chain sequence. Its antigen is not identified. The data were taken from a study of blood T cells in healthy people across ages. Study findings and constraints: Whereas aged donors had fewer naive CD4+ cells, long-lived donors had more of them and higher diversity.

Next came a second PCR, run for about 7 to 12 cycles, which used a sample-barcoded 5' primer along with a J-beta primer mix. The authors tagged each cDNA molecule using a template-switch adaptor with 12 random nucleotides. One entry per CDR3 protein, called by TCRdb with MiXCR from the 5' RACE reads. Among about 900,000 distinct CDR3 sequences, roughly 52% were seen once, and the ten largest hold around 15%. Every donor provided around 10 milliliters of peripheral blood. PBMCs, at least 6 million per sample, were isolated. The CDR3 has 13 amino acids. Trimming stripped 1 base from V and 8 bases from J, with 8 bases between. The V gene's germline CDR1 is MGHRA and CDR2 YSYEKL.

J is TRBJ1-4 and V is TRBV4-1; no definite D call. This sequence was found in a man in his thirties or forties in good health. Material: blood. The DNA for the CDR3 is TGCGCCAGCAGCCAAGGGATGGGAGAAAAACTGTTTTTT. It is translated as CASSQGMGEKLFF.